Reported below is one TCR beta chain. These data belong to a study of blood T cell repertoires in COVID-19. As for the study in general: The origin of the acute and convalescent COVID-19 samples was the United States, Italy and Spain. From T cells, B-cell-depleted T cells, or PBMCs came the material, which was cDNA or gDNA.

The authors' processing: Estimated nucleated cell counts came from reference gene primer amplification. Some clones are missing from TCRdb's copy, which holds only in-frame ones; the method was immunoSEQ multiplex PCR. V, J and clone size are those of that table, while D and trimming were read from the DNA. The sample lists about 280,000 clones, about 90% occurring once. The CDR3 totals 16 residues. Sequenced sample: peripheral blood. The source of this sequence is a woman aged 25 to 45 who had recovered from COVID-19. The J gene is TRBJ2-1, the V gene TRBV21-1; the D call of TRBD2 is as the table states it, not checked on the DNA. TRBV21-1 is labeled a pseudogene. The CDR3 bases are TGTGCCAGCAGCAGAAATAGCGGGAGTTTTCGGTATGAGCAGTTCTTC. It encodes CASSRNSGSFRYEQFF.